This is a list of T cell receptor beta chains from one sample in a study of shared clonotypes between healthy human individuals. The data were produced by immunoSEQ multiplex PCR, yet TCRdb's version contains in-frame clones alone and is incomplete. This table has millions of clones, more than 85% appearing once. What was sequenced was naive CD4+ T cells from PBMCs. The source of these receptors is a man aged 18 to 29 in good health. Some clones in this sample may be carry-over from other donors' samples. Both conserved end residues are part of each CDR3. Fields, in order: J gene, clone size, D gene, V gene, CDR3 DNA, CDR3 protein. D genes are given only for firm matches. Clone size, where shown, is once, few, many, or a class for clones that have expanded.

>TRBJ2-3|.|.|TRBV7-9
TGTGCCAGCAGCTCAAGATTATCTGGCACAGATACGCAGTATTTT
CASSSRLSGTDTQYF
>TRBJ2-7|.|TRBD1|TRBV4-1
TGCGCCAGCAGCCAAGATCTGTTGTGGACAGGGGGCTACGAGCAGTACTTC
CASSQDLLWTGGYEQYF
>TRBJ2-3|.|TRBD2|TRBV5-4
TGTGCCAGCAGCTTGGGTCCAGCGGGAGGGCCCACAGATACGCAGTATTTT
CASSLGPAGGPTDTQYF
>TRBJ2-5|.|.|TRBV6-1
TGTGCCAGCAGCCCACGGGACACCCAGTACGGGACCCAGTACTTC
CASSPRDTQYGTQYF
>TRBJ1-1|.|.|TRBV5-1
TGCGCCAGCAGCTTGGGAGGGGAGGGAGCTTTCTTT
CASSLGGEGAFF
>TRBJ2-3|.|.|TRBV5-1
TGCGCCAGCAGCTCCGGCACAGATACGCAGTATTTT
CASSSGTDTQYF
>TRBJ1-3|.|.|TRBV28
TGTGCCAGCAGACACAGCCTTACCTCTGGAAACACCATATATTTT
CASRHSLTSGNTIYF
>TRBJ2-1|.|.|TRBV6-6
TGTGCCAGCAGCCCCCCCCACCAGGGTCGTAACAATGAGCAGTTCTTC
CASSPPHQGRNNEQFF
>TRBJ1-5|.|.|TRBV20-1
TGCAGTGCCCTCAGTGGTCAGCCCCAGCATTTT
CSALSGQPQHF
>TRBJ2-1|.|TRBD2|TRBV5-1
TGCGCCAGCAGCTTGTCGGGGGGGCTCAATGAGCAGTTCTTC
CASSLSGGLNEQFF
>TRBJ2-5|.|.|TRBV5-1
TGCGCCAGCAGCTACGTGGGGGGCGAGACCCAGTACTTC
CASSYVGGETQYF
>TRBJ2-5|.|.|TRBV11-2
TGTGCCAGCAGCTTAGAAGGACTCGGGGCCCAGTACTTC
CASSLEGLGAQYF
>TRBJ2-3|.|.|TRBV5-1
TGCGCCAGCAGCTCCACTTCAAGAGATACGCAGTATTTT
CASSSTSRDTQYF
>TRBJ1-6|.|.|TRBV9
TGTGCCAGCAGCGTAGGAGCAGTGCCTAATTCACCCCTCCACTTT
CASSVGAVPNSPLHF
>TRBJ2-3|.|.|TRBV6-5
TGTGCCAGCAGTTACGCGAGGATGGCTACGCAGTATTTT
CASSYARMATQYF
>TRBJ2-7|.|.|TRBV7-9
TGTGCCAGCAGCCGAGCAGGGACTGGAGTAGCCTACGAGCAGTACTTC
CASSRAGTGVAYEQYF
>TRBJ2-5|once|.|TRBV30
TGTGCCTGGACTGTATCGGGGGCGGGAGAGACCCAGTACTTC
CAWTVSGAGETQYF
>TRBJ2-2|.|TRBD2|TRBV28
TGTGCCAGCAGGAGAATCTTAGCGGGTTACACCGGGGAGCTGTTTTTT
CASRRILAGYTGELFF
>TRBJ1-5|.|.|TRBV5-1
TGCGCCAGCAGCTTGGGCAGTCCCAATCAGCCCCAGCATTTT
CASSLGSPNQPQHF
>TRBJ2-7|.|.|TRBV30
TGTGCCTGGAACGGGGGATCCTACGAGCAGTACTTC
CAWNGGSYEQYF
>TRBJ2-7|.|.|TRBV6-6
TGTGCCAGCAGTTACGTCCCTGGCTCCTACGAGCAGTACTTC
CASSYVPGSYEQYF
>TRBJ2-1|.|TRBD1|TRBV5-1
TGCGCCAGCAGCTTGGGAGTTCGGACCCGGGACAGAGCCTACAATGAGCAGTTCTTC
CASSLGVRTRDRAYNEQFF
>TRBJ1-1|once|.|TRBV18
TGTGCCAGCTCACCCACGGGTCCCCCGGGCGACACTGAAGCTTTCTTT
CASSPTGPPGDTEAFF
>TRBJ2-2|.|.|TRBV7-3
TGTGCCAGCAGCACTGACATGAGCGGGGAGCTGTTTTTT
CASSTDMSGELFF
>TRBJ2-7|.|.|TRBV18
TGTGCCAGCTCACCAAACAGGGCAGGCTACGAGCAGTACTTC
CASSPNRAGYEQYF
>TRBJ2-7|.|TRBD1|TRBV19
TGTGCCAGTAGTTTACGCACAACAGGGGAAAGGGGCTCCTACGAGCAGTACTTC
CASSLRTTGERGSYEQYF
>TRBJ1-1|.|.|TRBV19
TGTGCCAGTAGTATCGGCGGGACATTGAACACTGAAGCTTTCTTT
CASSIGGTLNTEAFF
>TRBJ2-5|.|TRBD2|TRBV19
TGTGCCAGTAGACTAGCGGGAGATCACCGGGAGACCCAGTACTTC
CASRLAGDHRETQYF
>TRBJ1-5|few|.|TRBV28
TGTGCCAGCAGTCCCACAGTGGGAGGGTTGAACAATCAGCCCCAGCATTTT
CASSPTVGGLNNQPQHF
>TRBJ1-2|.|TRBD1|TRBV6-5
TGTGCCAGCAGTTTCTACTCTGGACAGGGCGGTGGCTACACCTTC
CASSFYSGQGGGYTF
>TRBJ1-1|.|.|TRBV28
TGTGCCAGCAGTTTGGGTCAGCGTAGGGCTGAAGCTTTCTTT
CASSLGQRRAEAFF